The 2 T cell receptor beta chains given below trace back to one sample, sequenced in a study of identical twins. MiXCR was run by TCRdb on the 5' RACE reads, yielding one entry per CDR3 protein. The sample holds 1.5 million to 2 million distinct CDR3 sequences; about 32% are singletons and the top ten take under 0.35%. Sequencing was performed on cord blood. The receptors stem from a newborn girl in good health.

This clonotype was found a few times. This chain connects TRBV7-2 to TRBJ2-7, with D unclear. V was cut by 1 base and J by 7 bases, with 14 bases left in between. CDR3 size: 14 residues. Germline V gene sequence: CDR1 SGHTA, CDR2 FQGNSA. CDR3 sequence (DNA): TGTGCCAGCAGCTTAGACCAGACCAAGTGGGAGCAGTACTTC. Translating it yields CASSLDQTKWEQYF. The whole variable domain, filled in from reference TRBV7-2 and TRBJ2-7, reads GAGVSQSPSNKVTEKGKDVELRCDPISGHTALYWYRQSLGQGLEFLIYFQGNSAPDKSGLPSDRFSAERTGGSVSTLTIQRTQQEDSAVYLCASSLDQTKWEQYFGPGTRLTVT.

The sample holds a few counts of this clonotype. The chain combines TRBV12-3 or TRBV12-4 with TRBJ1-6, with D uncertain. V was trimmed by 7 bases and J by 2 bases, leaving 9 bases between them. This CDR3 has 14 amino acids. DNA for the CDR3: TGTGCCAGCACCTCCGGGACCTATAATTCACCCCTCCACTTT. Amino acids: CASTSGTYNSPLHF.